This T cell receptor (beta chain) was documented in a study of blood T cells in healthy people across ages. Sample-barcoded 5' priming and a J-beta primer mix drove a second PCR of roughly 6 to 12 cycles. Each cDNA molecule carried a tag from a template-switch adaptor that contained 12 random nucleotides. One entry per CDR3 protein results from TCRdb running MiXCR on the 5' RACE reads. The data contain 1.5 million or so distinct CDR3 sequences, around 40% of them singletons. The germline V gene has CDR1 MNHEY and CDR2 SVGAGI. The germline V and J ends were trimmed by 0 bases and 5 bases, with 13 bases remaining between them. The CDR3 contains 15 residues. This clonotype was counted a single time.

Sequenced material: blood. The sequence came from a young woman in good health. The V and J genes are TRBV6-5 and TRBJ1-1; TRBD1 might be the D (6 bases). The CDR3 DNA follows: TGTGCCAGCAGTTACTCGAGGGGGGCTCGTACTGAAGCTTTCTTT. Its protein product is CASSYSRGARTEAFF.